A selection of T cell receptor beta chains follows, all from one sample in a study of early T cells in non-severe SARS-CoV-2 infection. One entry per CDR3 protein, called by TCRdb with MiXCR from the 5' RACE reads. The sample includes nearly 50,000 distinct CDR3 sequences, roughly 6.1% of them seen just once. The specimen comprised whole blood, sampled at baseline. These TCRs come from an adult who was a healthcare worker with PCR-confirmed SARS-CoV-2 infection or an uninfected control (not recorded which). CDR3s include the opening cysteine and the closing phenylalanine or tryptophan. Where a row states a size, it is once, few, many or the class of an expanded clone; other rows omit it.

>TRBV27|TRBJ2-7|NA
CASSGSDEMYEQYF
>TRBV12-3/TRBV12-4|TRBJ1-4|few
CASSFRQGSEKLFF
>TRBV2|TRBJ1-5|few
CASSGQGANQPQHF
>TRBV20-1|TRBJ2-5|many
CSARAPPVQYF
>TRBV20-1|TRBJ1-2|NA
CSARDWGGGVIYGYTF
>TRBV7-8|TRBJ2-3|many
CASSLALTRGGDTQYF
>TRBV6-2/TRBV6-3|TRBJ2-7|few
CASSQRTSGEQYF
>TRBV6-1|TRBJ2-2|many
CALGKRDRSSGELFF
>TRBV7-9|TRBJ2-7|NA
CASSPVWGRYEQYF
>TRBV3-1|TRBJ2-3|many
CASSQDGTDTQYF